This T cell receptor (beta chain) came from a study of shared clonotypes between healthy human individuals. Whole-study results and caveats: Among non-shared clonotypes, generation probabilities were lower than among those shared by all four donors.

This CDR3 comprises 14 residues. With 6 bases removed from V and 2 bases from J, the gap between germline ends came to 14 bases. The germline V gene encodes CDR1 MNHNY and CDR2 SVGAGI (reference sequence). Sequencing used immunoSEQ multiplex PCR; TCRdb keeps in-frame clones, though not all of them. The sample shows over 1.4 million clones, roughly 96% of them seen only once. Concerning this clone: Its antigen remains unknown.

The donors were adults (healthy and HIV-negative) with no recent acute infections or vaccinations. The TCR was taken from a man aged 25-40 years in good health. Input material: naive CD4+ T cells sorted from blood. The subset here: CD45RA+ positively selected. The chain combines TRBV6-6 with TRBJ2-7; maybe TRBD2 (5 bases). The CDR3 sequence is CASREPEGPYEQYF. CDR3 bases: TGTGCCAGCAGGGAGCCAGAGGGCCCCTACGAGCAGTACTTC.